Following are 25 T cell receptor beta chains from one sample sequenced in a study of shared clonotypes between healthy human individuals. Some clones are missing from TCRdb's copy, which holds only in-frame ones; the method was immunoSEQ multiplex PCR. Among hundreds of thousands of clones, around three quarters were seen once, and the ten largest hold around 2%. Material for sequencing was memory CD4+ T cells sorted from blood. Subset of the sample: CD45RA-negative fraction. These receptors all come from a young woman in good health.

This clone was found many times. V usage is TRBV2 and J usage is TRBJ2-3, with D maybe TRBD2 (5 bases). In germline, CDR1 is SNHLY, CDR2 FYNNEI. The V end was cut by 5 bases, the J end by 4 bases, with 16 bases between. CDR3 length equals 15 residues. CDR3: CASSRLTSRADTQYF. The CDR3 nucleotides read TGTGCCAGCAGTCGTTTGACTTCGCGGGCAGATACGCAGTATTTT.

The J gene is TRBJ2-1, the V gene TRBV2; D may be TRBD1 (8 bases). The germline gives CDR1 SNHLY, CDR2 FYNNEI. The CDR3 is made up of 13 amino acids. V lost 8 bases and J lost 7, with 15 bases in between. CDR3 nucleotide sequence: TGTGCCAGCGGATTACAGGGGGGGAATGAGCAGTTCTTC. Translation gives CASGLQGGNEQFF.

This clone was detected once. Other nucleotide sequences in the sample specify the same CDR3. The chain combines TRBV6-5 with TRBJ2-1; a weak D match, TRBD1 (6 bases). The CDR3 has 14 residues. Deletions cut 0 bases from V and 5 bases from J, with 8 bases between. CDR1 is MNHEY, CDR2 SVGAGI, per germline. The CDR3 sequence is CASSYSAGDNEQFF. In nucleotides, the CDR3 is TGTGCCAGCAGTTACTCAGCAGGGGACAATGAGCAGTTCTTC.

The genes are TRBV2 and TRBJ1-2, with 8 positions matching TRBD1. CDR3 length: 15 residues. CDR1 SNHLY and CDR2 FYNNEI come from the germline V gene. Trimming removed 4 bases from V and 5 bases from J; junction bases left unmatched: 9. The CDR3 sequence is CASSGKVQGAYGYTF. CDR3 nucleotide sequence: TGTGCCAGCAGTGGAAAGGTGCAGGGGGCTTATGGCTACACCTTC.

This clone appeared once. CDR3 DNA: TGTGCCAGCAGGCAGAGCTCCGGACAGGGGCCCGGCTACACCTTC. As protein: CASRQSSGQGPGYTF. The rearrangement uses TRBV2 and TRBJ1-2; TRBD1 aligns across 9 bases. The CDR3 loop spans 15 amino acids. J lost 8 bases, V lost 6 bases, and 13 bases had no gene match. CDR1 is SNHLY, CDR2 FYNNEI, per germline. The variable domain in full, completed from reference TRBV2 and TRBJ1-2, reads EPEVTQTPSHQVTQMGQEVILRCVPISNHLYFYWYRQILGQKVEFLVSFYNNEISEKSEIFDDQFSVERPDGSNFTLKIRSTKLEDSAMYFCASRQSSGQGPGYTFGSGTRLTVV.

This clone was detected once. The sample contains more than one DNA sequence encoding this CDR3. The gene calls are TRBV18 and TRBJ2-1, with D hard to call. Germline CDR1 reads KGHSH; CDR2 reads LQKENI. The CDR3 has 13 residues. V was pared by 3 bases and J by 5 bases, with 8 bases between. For the CDR3, the DNA is TGTGCCAGCTCACCGGGTACCGACAATGAGCAGTTCTTC. This gives the protein CASSPGTDNEQFF.

This chain joins TRBV2 and TRBJ1-1; D call uncertain. The V gene lost 7 bases and the J gene lost 0 bases, with 9 bases spanning the gap. Germline V lookup: CDR1 SNHLY, CDR2 FYNNEI. The CDR3 is 13 amino acids. DNA of the CDR3: TGTGCCAGCACCGGGGAAATGAACACTGAAGCTTTCTTT. It codes for CASTGEMNTEAFF.

As concerns this clone: Distinct nucleotide sequences in the sample also encode this CDR3. The V and J genes are TRBV19 and TRBJ2-6; 9 nucleotides align to TRBD1. V lost 6 bases, J lost 1 base, and 1 base stayed unmatched. Germline CDR1 reads LNHDA; CDR2 reads SQIVND (reference sequence). The CDR3 is 15 amino acids. CDR3 bases: TGTGCCAGTAGGGGGACAGGGTCTGGGGCCAACGTCCTGACTTTC. The encoded protein is CASRGTGSGANVLTF.

The chain has TRBV15 and TRBJ1-5, with D possibly matching TRBD1 (6 bases). With 1 base removed from V and 2 bases from J, the gap between germline ends came to 12 bases. CDR1 is LNHNV, CDR2 YYDKDF, per germline (reference sequence). The CDR3 covers 16 residues. The chain's CDR3 is CATSRGGARGNQPQHF. Here the CDR3 DNA reads TGTGCCACCAGCAGAGGGGGGGCGCGTGGCAATCAGCCCCAGCATTTT.

CDR3 loop: CASSFREQETQYF. Written as DNA, the CDR3 is TGTGCCAGCAGCTTCCGGGAGCAAGAGACCCAGTACTTC. V usage is TRBV11-2 and J usage is TRBJ2-5, with a tentative D call TRBD2 (6 bases). This CDR3 is 13 amino acids long. V was cut by 3 bases and J by 2 bases, with 7 bases left in between. Germline V CDR1 and CDR2: SGHAT, FQNNGV.

V gene TRBV5-8 combines with J gene TRBJ1-5; the D is unclear. V was cut by 5 bases and J by 2 bases, with 14 bases left in between. The CDR3 length is 15 residues. Looked up from germline, CDR1 is SGHTS and CDR2 is YDEGEE. The CDR3 loop reads CASSDPGRGNQPQHF. In nucleotides, the CDR3 is TGTGCCAGCAGTGACCCCGGAAGGGGCAATCAGCCCCAGCATTTT.

This clone was seen just once. This chain joins TRBV28 and TRBJ1-1, with a tentative D call TRBD1 (5 bases). V lost 6 bases, J lost 4 bases, and 21 bases lay in between. The CDR3 totals 16 residues. CDR1 and CDR2 (germline): MDHEN, SYDVKM. The CDR3 bases are TGTGCCAGCAGGGGGCCGATTGGATCTGGAAGCACTGAAGCTTTCTTT. The encoded protein is CASRGPIGSGSTEAFF.

This clone has just a few counts. The CDR3 DNA follows: TGTGCCAGTAGTATCCGGACTAGCGAAAATGAGCAGTTCTTC. Translation: CASSIRTSENEQFF. This chain uses TRBV19 with TRBJ2-1; 9 bases align to TRBD2. The CDR3 is 14 amino acids. Germline values: CDR1 LNHDA, CDR2 SQIVND (reference sequence). Trimming took 3 bases from V and 7 from J; bases not matched to a gene: 4.

The chain couples TRBV5-1 to TRBJ2-7; 9 nucleotides agree with TRBD2. Losses at the gene ends were 4 bases for V and 3 bases for J; bases not matched to a gene: 11. The CDR3 has 16 residues. Germline loops: CDR1 SGHRS, CDR2 YFSETQ. CDR3 bases: TGCGCCAGCAGCATGGGGACTAGCAGACGAGGCTACGAGCAGTACTTC. The encoded protein is CASSMGTSRRGYEQYF.

The rearrangement uses TRBV28 and TRBJ1-2; TRBD1 matches at 7 bases. V was pared by 2 bases and J by 4 bases, with 4 bases of the junction left unmatched. The V gene's germline CDR1 is MDHEN and CDR2 SYDVKM. This CDR3 is built from 14 residues. The CDR3 loop reads CASSLPRDSYGYTF. DNA of the CDR3: TGTGCCAGCAGTTTACCGAGGGACAGCTATGGCTACACCTTC.

The gene calls are TRBV7-6 and TRBJ2-5; D uncertain. The ends were cut back, 1 base at V and 1 base at J, with 10 bases in the middle. Germline-derived CDR1 and CDR2 are SGHVS and FNYEAQ. The CDR3 is made up of 15 amino acids. The CDR3 nucleotides are TGTGCCAGCAGCTTAGAAGCCGGGTTCCAAGAGACCCAGTACTTC. As protein: CASSLEAGFQETQYF.

The table lists this clone with many counts. This rearrangement joins TRBV5-1 to TRBJ2-1, with TRBD2 matching over 11 bases. CDR1 is SGHRS and CDR2 is YFSETQ in the germline V gene. The V gene end was trimmed by 5 bases and the J gene end by 13 bases; junction bases not matched to a gene: 14. The CDR3 consists of 15 residues. CDR3 sequence: CASRWDSGRALRQFF. The CDR3, as DNA: TGCGCCAGCAGATGGGATAGCGGGAGGGCCCTAAGACAGTTCTTC.

This chain connects TRBV28 to TRBJ2-7, with D uncertain. V lost 4 bases to trimming and J lost 4 bases, with 8 bases between them. Per the germline V gene, CDR1 is MDHEN and CDR2 is SYDVKM. The CDR3 extends over 12 amino acids. The CDR3 sequence is CASSSARYEQYF. CDR3 DNA sequence: TGTGCCAGCAGTTCCGCGCGATACGAGCAGTACTTC.

The chain recombines TRBV5-4 with TRBJ2-1; the match to TRBD1 covers 8 bases. The germline gives CDR1 SGHNT, CDR2 YYREEE (reference sequence). This CDR3 comprises 15 residues. The J segment lost 8 bases and the V segment lost 2 bases, leaving 9 bases of the junction unmatched. The CDR3 reads CASSLRDRLTDEQFF. Written as DNA, the CDR3 is TGTGCCAGCAGCTTAAGGGACAGGCTTACGGATGAGCAGTTCTTC.

The V call is TRBV11-2, the J call TRBJ1-5; possibly TRBD1 for D (6 bases). Germline V lookup: CDR1 SGHAT, CDR2 FQNNGV. This CDR3 region has 15 residues. Trimming took off 0 bases at V and 1 base at J, with 7 bases between the two ends. The CDR3 sequence: CASSLEQGSNQPQHF. The CDR3 DNA is TGTGCCAGCAGCTTAGAACAGGGAAGCAATCAGCCCCAGCATTTT.

V gene TRBV11-3 combines with J gene TRBJ2-5; D is possibly TRBD2 (7 bases). Per the germline V gene, CDR1 is SGHNT and CDR2 is YENEEA. The CDR3 is 16 amino acids. Deletions cut 4 bases from V and 5 bases from J, with 20 bases between. CDR3: CASSWGASGGLETQYF. In DNA form, the CDR3 reads TGTGCCAGCAGCTGGGGGGCTAGCGGAGGTTTGGAGACCCAGTACTTC. Based on the CDR3 plus reference TRBV11-3 and TRBJ2-5, the full variable domain is EAGVVQSPRYKIIEKKQPVAFWCNPISGHNTLYWYLQNLGQGPELLIRYENEEAVDDSQLPKDRFSAERLKGVDSTLKIQPAELGDSAVYLCASSWGASGGLETQYFGPGTRLLVL.

The chain recombines TRBV7-3 with TRBJ2-7; a possible D gene is TRBD1 (6 bases). The CDR3 runs to 13 residues. Germline CDR1 reads SGHTA; CDR2 reads FQGTGA. Trimming cost V 5 bases and J 5 bases, with 13 bases left between them. CDR3 coding DNA: TGTGCCAGCAGCCCGTATACAGGGCACGAGCAGTACTTC. Protein: CASSPYTGHEQYF.

The chain has TRBV27 and TRBJ1-3; unclear D gene. The CDR3 loop spans 13 amino acids. Trimming took 5 bases from V and 4 from J, leaving 9 bases between them. Per the germline V gene, CDR1 is MNHEY and CDR2 is SMNVEV (reference sequence). The CDR3, as DNA: TGTGCCAGCAGTAAGACATACGGAAACACCATATATTTT. It yields the protein CASSKTYGNTIYF.

This clone came up a few times. V gene TRBV5-1 combines with J gene TRBJ1-1, with 9 bases fitting TRBD1. The CDR3 spans 16 residues. CDR1 is SGHRS and CDR2 is YFSETQ in the germline V gene. J lost 5 bases, V lost 4 bases, and 12 bases had no gene match. This CDR3 reads CASSPGTTGGGTEAFF. DNA of the CDR3: TGCGCCAGCAGCCCGGGCACAACAGGGGGCGGGACTGAAGCTTTCTTT.

This clone was observed a single time. The V and J genes are TRBV10-3 and TRBJ2-3, with 8 positions matching TRBD2. Germline lookup yields CDR1 ENHRY and CDR2 SYGVKD. The length of the CDR3 is 11 residues. V gave up 10 bases and J gave up 5 bases; unmatched junction bases: 2. CDR3 sequence reads: CASAGGDTQYF. Here the CDR3 DNA reads TGTGCCAGCGCGGGAGGAGATACGCAGTATTTT.